This T cell receptor beta chain was recorded in a study of breast tumors, draining lymph nodes, adjacent tissues. Study-level findings and limits: Tumor repertoires ranked between lymph nodes and nontumor tissue in diversity, with V and J gene preferences. Luminal-like breast cancer showed significantly greater tumor-nontumor repertoire similarity than basal-like breast cancer did.

Germline V CDR1 and CDR2: LGHNT, FRNRAP. This CDR3 contains 14 residues. V was clipped by 9 bases and J by 0 bases, with 13 bases between them. Turning to this clonotype: No antigen is known for it.

Breast cancer patients provided tissue from their axillary draining lymph nodes. MiXCR, applied by TCRdb to the multiplex PCR reads, yields one record per CDR3 protein. This sample has over 200,000 distinct CDR3 sequences, with 30% to 35% found just once. Sequencing input: axillary lymph node tissue. This TCR derives from a female donor with breast cancer. Some clones in this sample may be carry-over from other donors' samples. This rearrangement joins TRBV12-5 to TRBJ2-3, with TRBD2 as a possible D gene (5 bases). In DNA, the CDR3 is TGTGCTAGAGATCGCGGGCAGAGCACAGATACGCAGTATTTT. This encodes CARDRGQSTDTQYF. Together with reference TRBV12-5 and TRBJ2-3, the CDR3 gives the full variable domain: DARVTQTPRHKVTEMGQEVTMRCQPILGHNTVFWYRQTMMQGLELLAYFRNRAPLDDSGMPKDRFSAEMPDATLATLKIQPSEPRDSAVYFCARDRGQSTDTQYFGPGTRLTVL.